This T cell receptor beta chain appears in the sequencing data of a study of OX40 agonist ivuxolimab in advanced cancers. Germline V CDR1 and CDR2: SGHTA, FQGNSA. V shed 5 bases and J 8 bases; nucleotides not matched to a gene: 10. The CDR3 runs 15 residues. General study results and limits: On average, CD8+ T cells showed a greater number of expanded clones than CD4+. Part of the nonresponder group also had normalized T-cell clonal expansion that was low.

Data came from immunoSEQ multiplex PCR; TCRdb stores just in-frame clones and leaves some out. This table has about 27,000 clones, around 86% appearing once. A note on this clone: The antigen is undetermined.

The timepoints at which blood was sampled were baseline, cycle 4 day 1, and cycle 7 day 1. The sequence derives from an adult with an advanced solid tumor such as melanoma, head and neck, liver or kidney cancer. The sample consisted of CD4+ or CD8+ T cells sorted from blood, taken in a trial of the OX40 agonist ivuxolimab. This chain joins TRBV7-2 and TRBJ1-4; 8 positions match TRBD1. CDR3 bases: TGTGCCAGCAGCCCCGAACCAGGGGGCGGCGAAAAACTGTTTTTT. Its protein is CASSPEPGGGEKLFF.